This T cell receptor beta chain appears in the sequencing data of a study of CD8+CD57+ T cells in acquired aplastic anemia (dated by TCRdb to 2016 to 2018). For context, the study as a whole: A mean of approximately 3 ug of DNA, ranging from roughly 0.18 to 30 ug, was extracted from sorted CD4+ and CD8+ cells. CD8+CD57+ expansion was defined as a frequency above the mean frequency observed in healthy subjects. Summary of the overall study and its limitations: Although 25 to 30 CD8+ CDR3 sequences were shared by patients and controls, these sequences appeared highly expressed in patients and within the immunodominant clones of patients. Between patients and healthy controls, no significant difference in CD8+ Simpson's diversity was found (P=0.060).

Expansion of CD8+CD57+ cells had been shown by flow cytometry in the patients chosen for sequencing. Every patient had a diagnosis of severe acquired aplastic anemia based on International Study of Aplastic Anemia and Agranulocytosis and Camitta criteria. No patient had received any therapy when blood was sampled. In the study, sorted CD4+ and CD8+ blood T cells from patients with severe aplastic anemia and from healthy subjects underwent deep sequencing of TCR repertoires. In the USA, patient enrollment took place under clinicaltrials.gov protocols 00001620, 01623167, 00001397, 00071045, 00081523 and 00961064. Ficoll-Paque density gradient centrifugation was used to isolate peripheral blood mononuclear cells. Before DNA extraction, CD4+ and CD8+ T cells were sorted with FACS or magnetic beads. This clonotype has a count of ten or more. Its antigen is not yet known. No base-level quality is on record; no much larger clone is a single base apart.

Spanning cysteine to phenylalanine, the CDR3 consists of 15 amino acids. Of all the DNA, just the CDR3 is kept, 45 bases in frame from base 1. V and J are truncated by 7 bases and 3 bases respectively, leaving an intervening sequence of 17 bases. As encoded in the germline V gene, CDR1 is MNHEY while CDR2 is SVGEGT. Genomic DNA was used as template for profiling of TCR beta VDJ combinations and CDR3 sequences. An Illumina HiSeq 2000 was the platform used for TCR repertoire sequencing. In the authors' own workflow: Repertoire assessment relied on Simpson's diversity index, CDR3 size and DJ length profiles, and TRBV/TRBJ rearrangement plots. The immunodominant clone was defined as the most abundant DNA sequence in deep sequencing data. CDR3 amino acid sequences were checked for sharing between subjects and were compared against published repertoires and the VDJdb database. The raw public reads went through TCRdb reprocessing: fastp at Q25, MiXCR clone calling, in-frame beta chains kept. Entries that share a CDR3 protein sequence are merged under the most common genes and DNA. V and J calls and clone size were set by TCRdb, not the authors. The sample includes around 200,000 distinct CDR3 sequences, with under 50% observed a single time. The ten largest make up 15% to 20% of the sample.

The sequenced sample consisted of sorted CD4+, CD8+, or CD8+CD57+ T cells (not recorded which) from PBMCs. The TCR comes from a human donor with aplastic anemia. The rearrangement joined TRBV6-2 or TRBV6-3 to TRBJ2-3, with an unclear D gene assignment. The nucleotide sequence reads as follows: TGTGCCAGCACCCTTGATGGGGTTTCAACAGATACGCAGTATTTT. It encodes CASTLDGVSTDTQYF.